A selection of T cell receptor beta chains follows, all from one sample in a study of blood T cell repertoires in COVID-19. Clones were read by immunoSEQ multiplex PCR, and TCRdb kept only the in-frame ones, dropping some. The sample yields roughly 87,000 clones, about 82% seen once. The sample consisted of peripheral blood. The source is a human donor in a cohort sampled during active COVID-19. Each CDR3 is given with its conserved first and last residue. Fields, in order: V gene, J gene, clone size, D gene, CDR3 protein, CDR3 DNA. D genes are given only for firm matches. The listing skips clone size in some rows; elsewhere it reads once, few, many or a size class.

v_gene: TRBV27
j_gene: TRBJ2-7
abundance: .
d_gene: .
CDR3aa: CASSPSLALGFYEQYF
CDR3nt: TGTGCCAGCAGTCCCTCTCTAGCATTAGGATTCTACGAGCAGTACTTC

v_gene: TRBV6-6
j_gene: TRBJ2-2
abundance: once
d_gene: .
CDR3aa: CASTYQGGGELFF
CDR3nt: TGTGCCAGCACATACCAAGGGGGCGGGGAGCTGTTTTTT

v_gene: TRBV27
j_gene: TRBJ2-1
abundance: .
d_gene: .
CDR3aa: CASSLAGAPYNEQFF
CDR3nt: TGTGCCAGCAGTTTAGCAGGGGCCCCCTACAATGAGCAGTTCTTC

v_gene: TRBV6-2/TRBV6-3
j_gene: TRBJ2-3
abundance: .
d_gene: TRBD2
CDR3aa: CASSYLPAGGLKTDTQYF
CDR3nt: TGTGCCAGCAGTTACTTACCAGCGGGAGGCTTAAAGACAGATACGCAGTATTTT

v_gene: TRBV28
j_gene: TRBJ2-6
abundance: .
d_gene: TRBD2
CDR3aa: CASSSGLAGGTGANVLTF
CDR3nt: TGTGCCAGCAGTTCGGGACTAGCGGGAGGGACTGGGGCCAACGTCCTGACTTTC

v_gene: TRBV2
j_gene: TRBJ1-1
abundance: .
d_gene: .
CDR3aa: CAGNQGPEAFF
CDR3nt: TGTGCCGGGAATCAGGGCCCTGAAGCTTTCTTT

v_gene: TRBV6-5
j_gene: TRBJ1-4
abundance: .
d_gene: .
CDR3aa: CASSYSRTNEKLFF
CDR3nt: TGTGCCAGCAGTTACTCGCGGACTAATGAAAAACTGTTTTTT

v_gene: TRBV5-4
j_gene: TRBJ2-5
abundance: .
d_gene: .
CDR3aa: CASSLLGGGKETQYF
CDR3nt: TGTGCCAGCAGCTTACTAGGAGGGGGCAAAGAGACCCAGTACTTC

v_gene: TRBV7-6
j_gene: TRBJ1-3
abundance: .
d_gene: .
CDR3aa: CASSLRSGYSGNTIYF
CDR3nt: TGTGCCAGCAGCTTAAGGTCGGGATACTCTGGAAACACCATATATTTT

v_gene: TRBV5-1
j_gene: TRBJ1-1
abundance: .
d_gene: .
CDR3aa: CASSLGAPNTEAFF
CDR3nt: TGCGCCAGCAGCTTGGGGGCACCGAACACTGAAGCTTTCTTT

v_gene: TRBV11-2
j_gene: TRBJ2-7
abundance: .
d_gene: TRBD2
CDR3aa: CASSPYLASGSYEQYF
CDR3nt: TGTGCCAGCAGCCCCTATTTGGCTAGCGGTTCCTACGAGCAGTACTTC

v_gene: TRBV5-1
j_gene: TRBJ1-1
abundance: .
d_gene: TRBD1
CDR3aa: CASRQDRLQAFF
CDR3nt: TGCGCCAGCAGGCAGGACAGGTTGCAGGCTTTCTTT

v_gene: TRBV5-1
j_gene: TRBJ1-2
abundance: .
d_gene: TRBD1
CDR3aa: CASSPGQGRIYGYTF
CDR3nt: TGCGCCAGCAGCCCGGGACAGGGGAGGATCTATGGCTACACCTTC

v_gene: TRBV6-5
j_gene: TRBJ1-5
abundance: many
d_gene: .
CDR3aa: CASSLGEGQPQHF
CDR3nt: TGTGCCAGCAGTTTAGGGGAAGGTCAGCCCCAGCATTTT

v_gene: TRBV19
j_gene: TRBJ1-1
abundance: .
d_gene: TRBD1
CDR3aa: CASSIQGVNTEAFF
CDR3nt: TGTGCCAGTAGTATCCAGGGGGTGAACACTGAAGCTTTCTTT

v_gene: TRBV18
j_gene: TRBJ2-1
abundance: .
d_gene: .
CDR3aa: CASSPPPGSEQFF
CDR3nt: TGTGCCAGCTCACCACCGCCGGGTTCGGAGCAGTTCTTC

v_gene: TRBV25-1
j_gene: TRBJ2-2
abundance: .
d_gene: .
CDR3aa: CASKHSSGLGNTGELFF
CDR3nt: TGTGCCAGCAAACACTCAAGCGGGTTAGGGAACACCGGGGAGCTGTTTTTT

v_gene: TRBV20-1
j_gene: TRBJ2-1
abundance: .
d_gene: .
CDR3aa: CSASSGLYNEQFF
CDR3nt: TGCAGTGCTAGTTCTGGACTATACAATGAGCAGTTCTTC

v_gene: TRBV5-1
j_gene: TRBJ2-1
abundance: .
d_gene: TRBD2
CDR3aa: CASSNSGGVDNEQFF
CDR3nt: TGCGCCAGCAGCAACAGCGGGGGGGTCGACAATGAGCAGTTCTTC

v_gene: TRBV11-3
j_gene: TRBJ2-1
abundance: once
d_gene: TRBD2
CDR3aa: CASSPSAGAGYNEQFF
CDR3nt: TGTGCCAGCAGTCCCTCTGCGGGAGCAGGCTACAATGAGCAGTTCTTC

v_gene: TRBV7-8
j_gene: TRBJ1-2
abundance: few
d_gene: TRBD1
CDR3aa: CASSEGTGVNGYTF
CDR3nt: TGTGCCAGCAGCGAAGGGACAGGGGTAAATGGCTACACCTTC

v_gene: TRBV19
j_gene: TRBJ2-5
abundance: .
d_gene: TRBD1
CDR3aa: CASSRTGRQETQYF
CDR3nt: TGTGCCAGTAGTAGGACAGGACGCCAAGAGACCCAGTACTTC

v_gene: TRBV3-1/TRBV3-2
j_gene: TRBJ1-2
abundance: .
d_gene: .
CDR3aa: CASSRRCGEEGSYGYTF
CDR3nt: TGTGCCAGCAGCCGACGGTGTGGGGAGGAGGGGTCCTATGGCTACACCTTC

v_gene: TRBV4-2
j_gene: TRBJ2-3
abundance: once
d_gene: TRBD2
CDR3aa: CASSQGLAGGTVTQYF
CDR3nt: TGTGCCAGCAGCCAGGGACTAGCGGGAGGTACAGTTACGCAGTATTTT

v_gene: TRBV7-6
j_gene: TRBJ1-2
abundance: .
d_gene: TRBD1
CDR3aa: CASSPDPDRGHGYTF
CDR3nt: TGTGCCAGCAGCCCAGACCCGGACAGGGGGCATGGCTACACCTTC

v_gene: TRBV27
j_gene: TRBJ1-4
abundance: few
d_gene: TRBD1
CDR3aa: CASRPVGQGDEKLFF
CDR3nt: TGTGCCAGCAGACCCGTGGGACAGGGTGATGAAAAACTGTTTTTT

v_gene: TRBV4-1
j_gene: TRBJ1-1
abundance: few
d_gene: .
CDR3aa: CASSQAFGGGNTEAFF
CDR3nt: TGCGCCAGCAGCCAAGCATTCGGGGGGGGGAACACTGAAGCTTTCTTT

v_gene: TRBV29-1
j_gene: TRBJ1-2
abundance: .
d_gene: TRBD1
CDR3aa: CSPLLGRTGEGFRNYGYTF
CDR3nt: TGCAGCCCCCTCTTAGGACGGACAGGGGAGGGGTTCAGGAACTATGGCTACACCTTC

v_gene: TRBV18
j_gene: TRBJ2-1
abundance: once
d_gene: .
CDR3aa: CASSPDRSSYNEQFF
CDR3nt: TGTGCCAGCTCCCCAGACAGGAGCTCCTACAATGAGCAGTTCTTC

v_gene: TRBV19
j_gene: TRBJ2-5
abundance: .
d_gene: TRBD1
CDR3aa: CASAPQDRPQETQYF
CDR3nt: TGTGCCAGTGCCCCTCAGGACAGGCCACAAGAGACCCAGTACTTC

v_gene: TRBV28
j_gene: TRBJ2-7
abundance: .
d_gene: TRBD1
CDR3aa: CASLGQGAYEQYF
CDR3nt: TGTGCCAGCCTAGGACAGGGGGCCTACGAGCAGTACTTC

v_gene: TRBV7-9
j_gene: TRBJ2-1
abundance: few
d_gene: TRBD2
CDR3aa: CASSPSGERQFF
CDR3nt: TGTGCCAGCAGCCCTAGCGGGGAGAGGCAGTTCTTC

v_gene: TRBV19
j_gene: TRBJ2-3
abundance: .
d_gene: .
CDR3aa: CASSAGLTDTQYF
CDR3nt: TGTGCCAGTAGTGCGGGACTTACAGATACGCAGTATTTT

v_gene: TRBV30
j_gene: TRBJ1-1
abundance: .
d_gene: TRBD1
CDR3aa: CAWGTGVNTEAFF
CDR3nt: TGTGCCTGGGGGACAGGGGTGAACACTGAAGCTTTCTTT

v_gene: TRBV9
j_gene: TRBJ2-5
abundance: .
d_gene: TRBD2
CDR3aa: CASSLGTSPETQYF
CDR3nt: TGTGCCAGCAGCCTGGGGACTAGCCCGGAGACCCAGTACTTC

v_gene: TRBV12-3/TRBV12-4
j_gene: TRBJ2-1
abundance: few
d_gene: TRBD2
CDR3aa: CATSGRVGDEQFF
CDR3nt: TGTGCCACCAGCGGGAGGGTGGGCGATGAGCAGTTCTTC

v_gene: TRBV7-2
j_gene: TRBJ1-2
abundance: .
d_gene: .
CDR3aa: CASSWDTTGNYGYTF
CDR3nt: TGTGCCAGCAGCTGGGACACGACTGGCAACTATGGCTACACCTTC

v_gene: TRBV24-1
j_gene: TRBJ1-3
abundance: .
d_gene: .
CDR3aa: CATSDETGPPGNTIYF
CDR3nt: TGTGCCACCAGTGATGAAACAGGGCCGCCTGGAAACACCATATATTTT

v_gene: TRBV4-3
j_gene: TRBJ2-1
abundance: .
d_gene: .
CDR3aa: CASSQDIGFNEQFF
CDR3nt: TGCGCCAGCAGCCAAGATATCGGGTTCAATGAGCAGTTCTTC

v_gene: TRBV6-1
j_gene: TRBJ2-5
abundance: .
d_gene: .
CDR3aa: CASSDFRETQYF
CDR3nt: TGTGCCAGCAGTGATTTCCGGGAGACCCAGTACTTC

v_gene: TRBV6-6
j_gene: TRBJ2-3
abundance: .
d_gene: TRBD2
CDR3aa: CASRSSGGTDTQYF
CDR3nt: TGTGCCAGCCGCTCTAGCGGGGGCACAGATACGCAGTATTTT

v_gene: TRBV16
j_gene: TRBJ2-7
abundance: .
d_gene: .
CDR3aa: CASSQSRYSPYEQYF
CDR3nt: TGTGCCAGCAGCCAATCAAGGTATAGCCCCTACGAGCAGTACTTC

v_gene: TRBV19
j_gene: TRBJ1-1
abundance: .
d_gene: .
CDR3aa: CASSPRTVNTEAFF
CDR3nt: TGTGCCAGTAGTCCTAGGACAGTGAACACTGAAGCTTTCTTT

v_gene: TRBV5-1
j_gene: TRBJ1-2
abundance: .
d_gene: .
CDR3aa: CASSLNPGNYGYTF
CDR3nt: TGCGCCAGCAGCTTAAATCCGGGGAACTATGGCTACACCTTC

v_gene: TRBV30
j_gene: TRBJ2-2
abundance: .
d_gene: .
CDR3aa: CAWSSGSGNTGELFF
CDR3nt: TGTGCCTGGAGTTCGGGTAGCGGTAACACCGGGGAGCTGTTTTTT

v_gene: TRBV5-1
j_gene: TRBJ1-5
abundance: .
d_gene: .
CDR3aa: CASSLDTDQPQHF
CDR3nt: TGCGCCAGCAGCCTGGACACAGATCAGCCCCAGCATTTT

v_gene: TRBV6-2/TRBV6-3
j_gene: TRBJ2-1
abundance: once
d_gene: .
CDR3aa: CASSYLGYNEQFF
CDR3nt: TGTGCCAGCAGTTACCTAGGCTACAATGAGCAGTTCTTC